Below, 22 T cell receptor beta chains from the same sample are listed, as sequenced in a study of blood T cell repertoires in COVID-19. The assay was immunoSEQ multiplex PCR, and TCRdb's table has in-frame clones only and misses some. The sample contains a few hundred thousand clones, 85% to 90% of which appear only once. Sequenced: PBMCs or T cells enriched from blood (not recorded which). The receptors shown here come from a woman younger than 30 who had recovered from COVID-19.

CDR3 in amino acids: CASSQGQSPPLAFF. DNA of the CDR3: TGTGCCAGCAGCCAGGGACAGTCCCCTCCATTGGCTTTCTTT. This chain connects TRBV14 to TRBJ1-1; TRBD1 aligns across 7 bases. This CDR3 spans 14 amino acids. V lost 3 bases and J lost 11; bases outside the gene matches: 12. CDR1 and CDR2 (germline): SGHDN, FVKESK. Combining the CDR3 with reference TRBV14 and TRBJ1-1 gives the whole variable domain EAGVTQFPSHSVIEKGQTVTLRCDPISGHDNLYWYRRVMGKEIKFLLHFVKESKQDESGMPNNRFLAERTGGTYSTLKVQPAELEDSGVYFCASSQGQSPPLAFFGQGTRLTVV.

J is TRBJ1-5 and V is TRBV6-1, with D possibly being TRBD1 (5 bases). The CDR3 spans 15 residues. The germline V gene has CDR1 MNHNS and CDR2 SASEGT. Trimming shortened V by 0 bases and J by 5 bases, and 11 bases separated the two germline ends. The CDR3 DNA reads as TGTGCCAGCAGTGAAGCGGGCAGGGCTGATCAGCCCCAGCATTTT. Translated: CASSEAGRADQPQHF.

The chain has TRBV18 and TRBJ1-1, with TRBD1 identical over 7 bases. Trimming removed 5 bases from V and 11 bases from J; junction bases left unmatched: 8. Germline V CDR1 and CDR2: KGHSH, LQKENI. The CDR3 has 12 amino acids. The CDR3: CASSATGSEAFF. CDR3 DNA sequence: TGTGCCAGCTCAGCGACAGGGTCGGAGGCTTTCTTT.

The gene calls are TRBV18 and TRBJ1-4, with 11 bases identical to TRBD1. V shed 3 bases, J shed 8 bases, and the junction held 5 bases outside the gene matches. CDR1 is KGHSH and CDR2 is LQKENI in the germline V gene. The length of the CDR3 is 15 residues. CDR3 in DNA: TGTGCCAGCTCACCGCCGGGACAGGGGGGAGAAAAACTGTTTTTT. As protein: CASSPPGQGGEKLFF.

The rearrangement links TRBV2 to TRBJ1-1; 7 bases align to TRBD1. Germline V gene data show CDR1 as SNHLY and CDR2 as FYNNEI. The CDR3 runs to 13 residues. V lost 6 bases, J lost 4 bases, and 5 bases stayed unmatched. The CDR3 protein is CASRPTGTTEAFF. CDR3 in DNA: TGTGCCAGCAGGCCGACAGGGACCACTGAAGCTTTCTTT.

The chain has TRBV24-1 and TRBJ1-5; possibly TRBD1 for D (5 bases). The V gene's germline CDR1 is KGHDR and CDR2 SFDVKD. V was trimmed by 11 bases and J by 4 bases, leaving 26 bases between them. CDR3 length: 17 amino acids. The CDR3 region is CARSTTREREGNQPQHF. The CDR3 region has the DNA TGTGCCAGGTCTACCACCAGGGAGAGGGAGGGAAATCAGCCCCAGCATTTT.

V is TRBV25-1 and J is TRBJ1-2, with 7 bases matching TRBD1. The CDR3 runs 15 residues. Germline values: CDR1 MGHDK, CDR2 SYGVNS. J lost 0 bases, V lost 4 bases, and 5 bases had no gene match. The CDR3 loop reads CASSGTGDANYGYTF. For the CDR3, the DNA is TGTGCCAGCAGTGGAACAGGGGACGCTAACTATGGCTACACCTTC.

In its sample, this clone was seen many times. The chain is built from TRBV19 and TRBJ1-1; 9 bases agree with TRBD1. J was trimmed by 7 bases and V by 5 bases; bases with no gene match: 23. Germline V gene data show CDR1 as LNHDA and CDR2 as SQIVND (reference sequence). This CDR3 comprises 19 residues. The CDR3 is CASSLESPGQGGRLSEAFF. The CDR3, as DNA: TGTGCCAGTAGTCTGGAGAGCCCGGGACAGGGTGGAAGGTTGAGTGAAGCTTTCTTT.

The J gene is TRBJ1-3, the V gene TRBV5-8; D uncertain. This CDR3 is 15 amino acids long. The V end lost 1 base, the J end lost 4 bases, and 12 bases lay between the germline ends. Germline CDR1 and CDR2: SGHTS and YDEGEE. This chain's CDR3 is CASSLNGEEGNTIYF. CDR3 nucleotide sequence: TGTGCCAGCAGCTTGAACGGGGAGGAAGGAAACACCATATATTTT.

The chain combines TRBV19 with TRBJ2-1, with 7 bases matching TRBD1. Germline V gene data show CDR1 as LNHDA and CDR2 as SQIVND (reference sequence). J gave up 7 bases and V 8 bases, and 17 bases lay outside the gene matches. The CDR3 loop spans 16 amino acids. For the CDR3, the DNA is TGTGCCAGTTCAAGGTTGGTAAAGGGGGCAAGGAATGAGCAGTTCTTC. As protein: CASSRLVKGARNEQFF.

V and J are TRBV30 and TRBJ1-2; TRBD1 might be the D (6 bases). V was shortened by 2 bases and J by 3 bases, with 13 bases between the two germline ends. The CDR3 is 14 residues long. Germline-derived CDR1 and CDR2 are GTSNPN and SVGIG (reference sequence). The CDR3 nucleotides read TGTGCCTGGAGTCGCAGGGGATCTTACTATGGCTACACCTTC. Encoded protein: CAWSRRGSYYGYTF.

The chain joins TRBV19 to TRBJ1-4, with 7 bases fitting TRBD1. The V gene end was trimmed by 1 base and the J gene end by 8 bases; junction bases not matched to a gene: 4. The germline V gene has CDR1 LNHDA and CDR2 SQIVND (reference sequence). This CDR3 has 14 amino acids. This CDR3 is CASSIGTGPEKLFF. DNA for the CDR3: TGTGCCAGTAGTATAGGGACAGGTCCGGAAAAACTGTTTTTT.

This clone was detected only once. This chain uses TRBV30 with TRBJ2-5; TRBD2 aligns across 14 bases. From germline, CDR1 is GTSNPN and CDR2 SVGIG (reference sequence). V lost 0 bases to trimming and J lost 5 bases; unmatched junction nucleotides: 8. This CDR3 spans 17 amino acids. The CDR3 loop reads CAWSVRGTSGGGETQYF. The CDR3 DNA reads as TGTGCCTGGAGTGTACGGGGGACTAGCGGGGGAGGCGAGACCCAGTACTTC.

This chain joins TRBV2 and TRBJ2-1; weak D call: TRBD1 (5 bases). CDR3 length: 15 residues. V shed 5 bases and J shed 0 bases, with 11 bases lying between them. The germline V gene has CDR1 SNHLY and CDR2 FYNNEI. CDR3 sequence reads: CASSSQGASYNEQFF. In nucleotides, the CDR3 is TGTGCCAGCAGTTCTCAGGGCGCCTCCTACAATGAGCAGTTCTTC. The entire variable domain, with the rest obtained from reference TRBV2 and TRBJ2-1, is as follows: EPEVTQTPSHQVTQMGQEVILRCVPISNHLYFYWYRQILGQKVEFLVSFYNNEISEKSEIFDDQFSVERPDGSNFTLKIRSTKLEDSAMYFCASSSQGASYNEQFFGPGTRLTVL.

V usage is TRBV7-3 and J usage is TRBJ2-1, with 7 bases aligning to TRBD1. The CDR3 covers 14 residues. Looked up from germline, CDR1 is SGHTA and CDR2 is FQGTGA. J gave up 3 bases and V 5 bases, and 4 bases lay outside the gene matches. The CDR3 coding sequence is TGTGCCAGCAGCCTACGGGACAGCTACAATGAGCAGTTCTTC. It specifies CASSLRDSYNEQFF.

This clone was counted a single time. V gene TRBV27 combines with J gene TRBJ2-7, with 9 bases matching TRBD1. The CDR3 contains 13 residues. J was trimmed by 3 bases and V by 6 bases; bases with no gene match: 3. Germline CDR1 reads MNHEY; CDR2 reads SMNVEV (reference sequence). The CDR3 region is CASRSTGGYEQYF. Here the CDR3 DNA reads TGTGCCAGCAGATCGACAGGGGGCTACGAGCAGTACTTC.

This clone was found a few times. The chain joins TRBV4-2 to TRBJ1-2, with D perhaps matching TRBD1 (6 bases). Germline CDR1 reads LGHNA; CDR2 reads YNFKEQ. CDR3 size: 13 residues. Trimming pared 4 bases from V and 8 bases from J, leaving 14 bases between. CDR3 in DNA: TGTGCCAGCAGCCCTACGGGGGGCGACGGCTACACCTTC. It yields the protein CASSPTGGDGYTF.

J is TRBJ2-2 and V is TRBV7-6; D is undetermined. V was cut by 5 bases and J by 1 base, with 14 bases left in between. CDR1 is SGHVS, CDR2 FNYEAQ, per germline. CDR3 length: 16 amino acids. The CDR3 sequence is CASSPQSNWNTGELFF. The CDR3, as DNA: TGTGCCAGCAGCCCCCAATCAAACTGGAACACCGGGGAGCTGTTTTTT.

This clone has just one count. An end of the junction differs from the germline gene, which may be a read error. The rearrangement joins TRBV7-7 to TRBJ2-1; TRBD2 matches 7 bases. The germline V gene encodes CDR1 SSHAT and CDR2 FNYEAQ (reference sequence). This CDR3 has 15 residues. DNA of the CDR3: TGTGCTAGCAGCTTAGGGAGCGGGGTCCTGCATGAGCAGTTCTTC. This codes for CASSLGSGVLHEQFF.

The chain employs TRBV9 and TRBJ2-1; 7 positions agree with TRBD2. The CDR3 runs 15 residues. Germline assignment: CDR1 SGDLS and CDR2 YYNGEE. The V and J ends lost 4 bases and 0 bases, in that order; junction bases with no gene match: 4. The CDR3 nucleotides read TGTGCCAGCAGCACCGGGGGGAGCTCCTACAATGAGCAGTTCTTC. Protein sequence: CASSTGGSSYNEQFF.

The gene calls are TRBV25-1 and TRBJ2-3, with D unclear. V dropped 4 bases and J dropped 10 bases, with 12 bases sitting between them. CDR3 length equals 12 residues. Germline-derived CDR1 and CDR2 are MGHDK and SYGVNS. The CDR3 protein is CASSGTAGPQYF. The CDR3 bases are TGTGCCAGCAGTGGCACCGCCGGTCCGCAGTATTTT.

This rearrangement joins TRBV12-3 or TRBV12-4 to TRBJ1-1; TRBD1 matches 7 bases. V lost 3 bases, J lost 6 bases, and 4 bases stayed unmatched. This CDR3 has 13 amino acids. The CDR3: CASSLTGWPEAFF. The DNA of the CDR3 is TGTGCCAGCAGTTTGACAGGGTGGCCTGAAGCTTTCTTT.